A selection of T cell receptor beta chains follows, all from one sample in a study of STAT5B mutations in CD4+ large granular lymphocyte leukemia. Sequencing was performed with immunoSEQ multiplex PCR; in TCRdb, only in-frame clones are kept and a portion is missing. The sample holds 25,000 to 35,000 clones, roughly 81% seen once. Sequencing input: CD4+ T cells from blood buffy coats. The source is a human donor in good health. The CDR3 runs from the conserved cysteine through the conserved F or W. The size of a clone is reported for some rows only, either as once, few or many, or as a class for expanded clones.

size | J | V | CDR3
. | TRBJ2-3 | TRBV9 | CASSEASDTQYF
. | TRBJ1-2 | TRBV29-1 | CSVEDPGRGRGNGYTF
. | TRBJ2-3 | TRBV7-8 | CASSARTGNTQYF
. | TRBJ1-2 | TRBV7-6 | CASSAFGDRGSNYGYTF
. | TRBJ2-5 | TRBV10-3 | CAISDRTGPRQETQYF
. | TRBJ2-5 | TRBV5-1 | CASSLEGSGRETQYF
. | TRBJ2-5 | TRBV27 | CASSLMGQETQYF
few | TRBJ2-1 | TRBV11-2 | CASSLSFAGLLGNEQFF
. | TRBJ2-6 | TRBV11-2 | CASSLEYFNSGANVLTF
. | TRBJ2-7 | TRBV2 | CASSPAGSSYEQYF
. | TRBJ2-2 | TRBV6-5 | CASRMGQSNTGELFF
. | TRBJ2-5 | TRBV5-4 | CAGKGEREGQETQYF
. | TRBJ1-3 | TRBV7-2 | CASSGGSGNTIYF
. | TRBJ2-7 | TRBV27 | CASSLSAGYDEQYF
. | TRBJ1-5 | TRBV6-5 | CASSSYRDSRYQPQHF
. | TRBJ1-2 | TRBV11-2 | CASSPNGVDGYGYTF
. | TRBJ1-4 | TRBV6-5 | CASSPSEKLFF
. | TRBJ2-7 | TRBV7-8 | CASSLAPPAGDEQYF
. | TRBJ2-2 | TRBV9 | CASSVAAQRDTGELFF
. | TRBJ2-2 | TRBV7-9 | CASSLTLGGGELFF
once | TRBJ1-3 | TRBV4-3 | CASSSEVPGNTIYF
. | TRBJ2-1 | TRBV5-4 | CASSFQYNEQFF
. | TRBJ2-7 | TRBV6-5 | CASSVSRDGEYEQYF
. | TRBJ2-1 | TRBV14 | CASSHLQSGIGWNEQFF
. | TRBJ2-5 | TRBV7-2 | CASSFNTYQETQYF
. | TRBJ2-5 | TRBV15 | CATSRGREGLGETQYF
. | TRBJ2-1 | TRBV28 | CASWVANEQFF
. | TRBJ2-1 | TRBV6-5 | CASRVTRTADNEQFF
. | TRBJ1-3 | TRBV5-1 | CASTTTASPGNTIYF
. | TRBJ2-5 | TRBV28 | CASSSGGGGSGETQYF
. | TRBJ1-5 | TRBV4-2 | CASSHPFQGSNQPQHF
. | TRBJ1-2 | TRBV20-1 | CSATTSYGYTF
. | TRBJ2-2 | TRBV7-8 | CASSSRRSGVGGELFF
. | TRBJ2-7 | TRBV6-4 | CASSEDRSSREQYF
. | TRBJ1-4 | TRBV28 | CASSKTGGTGEKLFF
. | TRBJ1-5 | TRBV28 | CASSSNRVQGSNQPQHF
. | TRBJ1-4 | TRBV5-6 | CASSRLGRSNEKLFF
. | TRBJ1-5 | TRBV28 | CASSLDQGDNQPQHF
. | TRBJ2-3 | TRBV7-2 | CASSPGKSGASTDTQYF
. | TRBJ2-7 | TRBV13 | CASSGGTGGGEQYF